This passage covers 19 T cell receptor beta chains from one sample sequenced in a study of blood T cell repertoires in COVID-19. Assay used: immunoSEQ multiplex PCR; TCRdb lists only in-frame clones, some missing. The sample comprises tens of thousands of clones, 89% of which are singletons, and around 5% rests with the top ten. Sequencing input: peripheral blood. These receptors were taken from a man aged 60 to 75 with active COVID-19.

V usage is TRBV12-3 or TRBV12-4 and J usage is TRBJ1-4, with no clear D. This CDR3 contains 13 residues. Between the trimmed V and J ends, which lost 3 bases and 6 bases, there was a span of 8 bases. The CDR3, as DNA: TGTGCCAGCAGTTTCGCAGAATATGAAAAACTGTTTTTT. Amino acids: CASSFAEYEKLFF.

This clone was observed a single time. This chain joins TRBV18 and TRBJ1-3, with 9 bases aligning to TRBD1. With 5 bases clipped from V and 4 bases from J, the junction kept 15 bases outside the gene matches. Germline CDR1 and CDR2: KGHSH and LQKENI. The CDR3 contains 18 residues. The CDR3 DNA follows: TGTGCCAGCTCAAGTAACCCTACCCACAGGGGGCTCGGAAACACCATATATTTT. Translated: CASSSNPTHRGLGNTIYF.

CDR3 protein: CASSPRAGRKDEQYF. The CDR3 DNA follows: TGTGCCAGCAGCCCACGAGCAGGGCGAAAGGACGAGCAGTACTTC. This chain uses TRBV7-6 with TRBJ2-7; TRBD1 might be the D (5 bases). CDR1 is SGHVS, CDR2 FNYEAQ, per germline. This CDR3 region has 15 residues. The V gene lost 5 bases and the J gene lost 5 bases, with 19 bases spanning the gap.

The rearrangement joins TRBV6-5 to TRBJ2-7; tentatively, D is TRBD1 (6 bases). Trimming cost V 6 bases and J 6 bases, with 12 bases left between them. Looked up from germline, CDR1 is MNHEY and CDR2 is SVGAGI. CDR3 length: 12 residues. Written as DNA, the CDR3 is TGTGCCAGCAGCGGACAGTTGGGCGAGCAGTACTTC. It translates to CASSGQLGEQYF.

The V and J genes are TRBV5-4 and TRBJ2-3, with 7 bases lining up with TRBD2. CDR1 and CDR2 (germline): SGHNT, YYREEE (reference sequence). The CDR3 length is 15 residues. Trimming at V came to 3 bases and at J to 0 bases, leaving 4 bases not matched to a gene. The CDR3 protein is CASSWEGRSTDTQYF. The CDR3 DNA sequence: TGTGCCAGCAGCTGGGAGGGGAGAAGCACAGATACGCAGTATTTT.

This sequence joins TRBV28 and TRBJ1-5; 9 nucleotides match TRBD1. The germline gives CDR1 MDHEN, CDR2 SYDVKM. The CDR3 is made up of 14 amino acids. V gave up 4 bases and J gave up 6 bases; unmatched junction bases: 4. The CDR3 protein is CASSSQGAGQPQHF. In DNA form, the CDR3 reads TGTGCCAGCAGTTCACAGGGGGCCGGTCAGCCCCAGCATTTT.

The V gene is TRBV11-2, the J gene TRBJ2-3; unclear D gene. There are 14 residues in the CDR3. Trimming removed 4 bases at V and 0 bases at J, with 8 bases between. Germline-derived CDR1 and CDR2 are SGHAT and FQNNGV. The CDR3 protein is CASSSITSTDTQYF. The CDR3 region has the DNA TGTGCCAGCAGCTCGATAACTAGCACAGATACGCAGTATTTT.

This clone was detected a few times. The V and J genes are TRBV28 and TRBJ1-6; TRBD1 matches at 11 bases. The V gene's germline CDR1 is MDHEN and CDR2 SYDVKM. J lost 2 bases, V lost 7 bases, and 4 bases had no gene match. The CDR3 runs to 16 residues. The CDR3 reads CASIRTGGTYNSPLHF. CDR3 in DNA: TGTGCCAGCATTAGGACAGGGGGCACCTATAATTCACCCCTCCACTTT. The full variable domain, its missing parts supplied by reference TRBV28 and TRBJ1-6, is DVKVTQSSRYLVKRTGEKVFLECVQDMDHENMFWYRQDPGLGLRLIYFSYDVKMKEKGDIPEGYSVSREKKERFSLILESASTNQTSMYLCASIRTGGTYNSPLHFGNGTRLTVT.

The J gene is TRBJ2-1, the V gene TRBV7-2; TRBD1 aligns across 9 bases. V lost 7 bases to trimming and J lost 3 bases; unmatched junction nucleotides: 7. The CDR3 totals 15 residues. Germline loops: CDR1 SGHTA, CDR2 FQGNSA. CDR3 in DNA: TGTGCCAGCACCTCCCGGGACAGGGTCTACAATGAGCAGTTCTTC. Translated: CASTSRDRVYNEQFF.

This clone is categorized as medium-sized (0.01 to 0.1%). The rearrangement joins TRBV12-5 to TRBJ1-5; 7 bases match TRBD1. CDR3 length: 15 residues. The V gene end was trimmed by 7 bases and the J gene end by 5 bases; junction bases not matched to a gene: 11. Per germline, CDR1 LGHNT and CDR2 FRNRAP. CDR3 sequence: CASASTGAGDQPQHF. DNA for the CDR3: TGTGCTAGTGCCTCTACAGGGGCCGGCGATCAGCCCCAGCATTTT.

Concerning this clone itself: This specimen includes other DNA sequences encoding the same CDR3. The rearrangement joins TRBV28 to TRBJ2-7; tentatively, D is TRBD2 (5 bases). V gave up 6 bases and J gave up 3 bases, with 6 bases separating them. This CDR3 is built from 11 residues. The V gene's germline CDR1 is MDHEN and CDR2 SYDVKM. DNA of the CDR3: TGTGCCAGCAGCCGGGACTACGAGCAGTACTTC. Translating it yields CASSRDYEQYF.

The rearrangement joins TRBV5-1 to TRBJ2-7; possibly TRBD2 for D (6 bases). V was pared by 4 bases and J by 6 bases, with 26 bases between. The length of the CDR3 is 17 residues. CDR1 and CDR2 from the germline V gene are SGHRS and YFSETQ. CDR3 DNA: TGCGCCAGCAGCCCAGCAAGGTGGGAAAGGAGGGCTTCCGAGCAGTACTTC. Protein product: CASSPARWERRASEQYF.

This chain links TRBV6-2 or TRBV6-3 with TRBJ2-7, with 13 bases lining up with TRBD2. Germline loops: CDR1 MNHEY, CDR2 SVGEGT. V lost 4 bases to trimming and J lost 5 bases; unmatched junction nucleotides: 5. This CDR3 comprises 15 residues. CDR3 sequence (DNA): TGTGCCAGCAGTTTCGGACTAGCGGGAGTCAACGAGCAGTACTTC. This gives the protein CASSFGLAGVNEQYF.

The V call is TRBV9, the J call TRBJ1-6, with a weak D call TRBD1 (5 bases). Trimming shortened V by 3 bases and J by 6 bases, and 13 bases separated the two germline ends. The germline CDR1 and CDR2 sequences are SGDLS and YYNGEE. This CDR3 is built from 15 residues. CDR3 DNA: TGTGCCAGCAGCGCGAATCAGGGAGGTAATTCACCCCTCCACTTT. It codes for CASSANQGGNSPLHF.

This clone was picked up one time. The gene calls are TRBV15 and TRBJ2-5; D is undetermined. The V gene's germline CDR1 is LNHNV and CDR2 YYDKDF (reference sequence). The CDR3 length is 13 residues. V lost 0 bases and J lost 5, with 7 bases in between. The CDR3 is CATSRDFSETQYF. DNA of the CDR3: TGTGCCACCAGCAGAGATTTTTCTGAGACCCAGTACTTC.

The V and J genes are TRBV27 and TRBJ2-7, with D uncertain. The CDR3 runs 14 residues. CDR1 and CDR2 from the germline V gene are MNHEY and SMNVEV (reference sequence). V was trimmed by 4 bases and J by 3 bases, leaving 13 bases between them. CDR3 residues: CASSSSGTHYEQYF. In DNA form, the CDR3 reads TGTGCCAGCAGTTCTTCAGGCACCCACTACGAGCAGTACTTC.

J is TRBJ2-2 and V is TRBV11-3, with TRBD1 matching over 10 bases. J gave up 4 bases and V 1 base, and 0 bases lay outside the gene matches. This CDR3 region has 15 residues. The V gene's germline CDR1 is SGHNT and CDR2 YENEEA. The CDR3 spells CASSLGTGGTGELFF. The CDR3 DNA reads as TGTGCCAGCAGCTTAGGGACAGGGGGCACCGGGGAGCTGTTTTTT.

This sequence joins TRBV19 and TRBJ2-1; tentative D call: TRBD2 (6 bases). This CDR3 is 16 amino acids long. The V and J ends lost 5 bases and 3 bases respectively, with 17 bases between them. Germline V lookup: CDR1 LNHDA, CDR2 SQIVND (reference sequence). CDR3 protein: CASSREGRRDYNEQFF. DNA for the CDR3: TGTGCCAGTAGTCGCGAGGGTAGGCGGGACTACAATGAGCAGTTCTTC.

In its sample, this clone was seen a few times. This chain uses TRBV12-3 or TRBV12-4 with TRBJ1-5; no reliable D call. Trimming stripped 7 bases from V and 1 base from J, with 8 bases between. CDR3 length equals 13 residues. CDR3 nucleotide sequence: TGTGCCAGCACGGCACAGAGCAATCAGCCCCAGCATTTT. It specifies CASTAQSNQPQHF.